These 14 T cell receptor beta chains originate from one sample sequenced in a study of control samples from healthy donors and cancer patients (dated by TCRdb to the early 2020s). The method behind the library was the immunoSEQ multiplex PCR assay. The clones in this table, taken by TCRdb from immuneACCESS, are in-frame only. Not every clone is retained; where verified, under half of the shortfall comes from an unresolved V gene, and the cause of the rest is unknown. The sample records some 89,000 clones, about 83% of which are singletons. In total, the top ten clones hold over 2% of the sample. Sequencing was performed on blood. The receptors originated from a woman in her 40s in good health.

The CDR3 loop reads CASSLEVTGGLGGYTF. DNA of the CDR3: TGTGCCAGCAGCTTGGAAGTGACAGGGGGCTTGGGTGGCTACACCTTC. This chain uses TRBV5-6 with TRBJ1-2, with 10 bases lining up with TRBD1. The CDR3 is 16 residues long. The V gene end was trimmed by 0 bases and the J gene end by 7 bases; junction bases not matched to a gene: 9. Germline loops: CDR1 SGHDT, CDR2 YYEEEE.

The chain recombines TRBV19 with TRBJ1-5, with D maybe TRBD1 (5 bases). The germline gives CDR1 LNHDA, CDR2 SQIVND (reference sequence). Trimming cost V 1 base and J 7 bases, with 14 bases left between them. The CDR3 length is 15 residues. CDR3 nucleotide sequence: TGTGCCAGTAGTATAGCCGGTCTCGGGGGGCAGCCCCAGCATTTT. Translating gives CASSIAGLGGQPQHF.

The chain employs TRBV19 and TRBJ2-3, with TRBD2 matching over 9 bases. The CDR3 length is 17 residues. CDR1 and CDR2 (germline): LNHDA, SQIVND (reference sequence). V shed 4 bases and J 4 bases; nucleotides not matched to a gene: 12. In DNA form, the CDR3 reads TGTGCCAGTAGTACGCAGTGGCGGGGGGGCCAGGCAGATACGCAGTATTTT. Residues: CASSTQWRGGQADTQYF.

This chain connects TRBV9 to TRBJ1-1; D gene uncertain. This CDR3 is 14 amino acids long. Germline loops: CDR1 SGDLS, CDR2 YYNGEE. V lost 3 bases and J lost 3, with 12 bases in between. CDR3 residues: CASSADGWDTEAFF. The CDR3 bases are TGTGCCAGCAGCGCTGACGGATGGGACACTGAAGCTTTCTTT. The full variable domain, its missing parts supplied by reference TRBV9 and TRBJ1-1, is DSGVTQTPKHLITATGQRVTLRCSPRSGDLSVYWYQQSLDQGLQFLIQYYNGEERAKGNILERFSAQQFPDLHSELNLSSLELGDSALYFCASSADGWDTEAFFGQGTRLTVV.

This chain uses TRBV25-1 with TRBJ2-1, with D tentatively TRBD1 (6 bases). The CDR3 sequence is 15 residues long. V gave up 4 bases and J gave up 2 bases, with 12 bases separating them. The V gene's germline CDR1 is MGHDK and CDR2 SYGVNS. The CDR3 DNA reads as TGTGCCAGCAGTGGACAGGAACGGACCTACAATGAGCAGTTCTTC. It translates to CASSGQERTYNEQFF.

This chain uses TRBV29-1 with TRBJ2-7; maybe TRBD2 (5 bases). The CDR3 is 13 amino acids. V lost 5 bases to trimming and J lost 0 bases, with 11 bases between them. From germline, CDR1 is SQVTM and CDR2 ANQGSEA. As DNA, the CDR3 is TGCAGCGTTCAAGCGGCAACCTCCTACGAGCAGTACTTC. Protein product: CSVQAATSYEQYF.

The chain carries TRBV9 and TRBJ2-1; 7 bases are a match to TRBD1. CDR1 is SGDLS, CDR2 YYNGEE, per germline. V shed 6 bases and J 10 bases; nucleotides not matched to a gene: 4. This CDR3 comprises 11 residues. In DNA form, the CDR3 reads TGTGCCAGCACCTCGACAGGGGAGCAGTTCTTC. Translation: CASTSTGEQFF.

The chain links TRBV7-3 to TRBJ1-2; 10 nucleotides line up with TRBD1. Germline V CDR1 and CDR2: SGHTA, FQGTGA. With V trimmed by 0 bases and J by 6 bases, 4 bases remained unmatched. The CDR3 sequence is 15 residues long. The DNA for the CDR3 is TGTGCCAGCAGCTTAACGTCCGGACAGGGGGATGGCTACACCTTC. Protein: CASSLTSGQGDGYTF.

This clone has just a few counts. The rearrangement uses TRBV30 and TRBJ1-5; tentatively, D is TRBD1 (6 bases). This CDR3 spans 16 amino acids. V dropped 0 bases and J dropped 2 bases, with 14 bases sitting between them. Germline V gene lookup returns CDR1 GTSNPN and CDR2 SVGIG (reference sequence). The CDR3 nucleotides read TGTGCCTGGAGTGTCTTAGCATCAGGGGGCAATCAGCCCCAGCATTTT. This codes for CAWSVLASGGNQPQHF.

The chain couples TRBV6-5 to TRBJ1-6; a weak D match, TRBD1 (5 bases). The germline V gene has CDR1 MNHEY and CDR2 SVGAGI. This CDR3 has 15 residues. Trimming took 5 bases from V and 10 from J, leaving 18 bases between them. The CDR3: CASSRGGGMRSPLHF. CDR3 DNA: TGTGCCAGCAGTAGGGGAGGAGGGATGAGGTCACCCCTCCACTTT.

The chain is built from TRBV4-2 and TRBJ2-1, with 11 bases that match TRBD2. The CDR3 runs to 15 residues. Germline lookup yields CDR1 LGHNA and CDR2 YNFKEQ. The V gene end was trimmed by 2 bases and the J gene end by 10 bases; junction bases not matched to a gene: 7. The CDR3 DNA sequence: TGTGCCAGCAGCCAACAAATTAGCGGGGGGGCAGAGCAGTTCTTC. Its protein product is CASSQQISGGAEQFF.

The chain combines TRBV13 with TRBJ1-2; D is unclear. The V end lost 4 bases, the J end lost 8 bases, and 20 bases lay between the germline ends. Germline CDR1 reads PRHDT; CDR2 reads FYEKMQ (reference sequence). CDR3 length equals 15 residues. The CDR3: CASSSGTGPGRGYTF. As DNA, the CDR3 is TGTGCCAGCAGCTCCGGAACGGGCCCGGGGAGGGGCTACACCTTC. Combining the CDR3 with reference TRBV13 and TRBJ1-2 gives the whole variable domain AAGVIQSPRHLIKEKRETATLKCYPIPRHDTVYWYQQGPGQDPQFLISFYEKMQSDKGSIPDRFSAQQFSDYHSELNMSSLELGDSALYFCASSSGTGPGRGYTFGSGTRLTVV.

This clone appeared once. V usage is TRBV4-3 and J usage is TRBJ1-2; a possible D gene is TRBD1 (6 bases). Germline CDR1 LGHNA, CDR2 YSLEER. This CDR3 contains 16 residues. Trimming cost V 0 bases and J 4 bases, with 15 bases left between them. CDR3 in amino acids: CASSQDTGNVGYGYTF. As DNA, the CDR3 is TGCGCCAGCAGCCAAGATACAGGGAATGTAGGCTATGGCTACACCTTC.

The chain has TRBV24-1 and TRBJ2-3, with D perhaps matching TRBD2 (6 bases). CDR1 and CDR2 (germline): KGHDR, SFDVKD. V shed 5 bases and J shed 0 bases, with 14 bases lying between them. This CDR3 contains 16 residues. The CDR3 DNA sequence: TGTGCCACCAGTGGAACGGGGGAGGAAAGCACAGATACGCAGTATTTT. Protein: CATSGTGEESTDTQYF.